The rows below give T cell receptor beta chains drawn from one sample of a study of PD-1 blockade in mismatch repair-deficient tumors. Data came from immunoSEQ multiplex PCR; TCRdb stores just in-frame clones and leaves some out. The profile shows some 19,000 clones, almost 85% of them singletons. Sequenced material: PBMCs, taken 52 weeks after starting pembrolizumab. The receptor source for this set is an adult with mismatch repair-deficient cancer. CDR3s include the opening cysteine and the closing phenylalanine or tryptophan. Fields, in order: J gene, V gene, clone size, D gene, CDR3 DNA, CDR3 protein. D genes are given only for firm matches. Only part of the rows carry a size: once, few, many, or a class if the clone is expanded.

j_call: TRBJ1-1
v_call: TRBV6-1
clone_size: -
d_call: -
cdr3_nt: TGTGCCAGCAGATTACAGGGGAACACTGAAGCTTTCTTT
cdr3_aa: CASRLQGNTEAFF

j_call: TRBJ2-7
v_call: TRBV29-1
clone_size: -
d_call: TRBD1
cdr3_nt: TGCAGCGTTGAGTGGTATGGGACAGACGGCTACGAGCAGTACTTC
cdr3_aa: CSVEWYGTDGYEQYF

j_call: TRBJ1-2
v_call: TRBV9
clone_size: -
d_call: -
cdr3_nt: TGTGCCAGCAGCGTGGGAGGGATCCATGGCTACACCTTC
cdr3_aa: CASSVGGIHGYTF

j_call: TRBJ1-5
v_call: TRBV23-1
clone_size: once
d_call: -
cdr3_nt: TGCGCCAGCAGTCAAACCCCTACTACCAGCAATCAGCCCCAGCATTTT
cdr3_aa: CASSQTPTTSNQPQHF

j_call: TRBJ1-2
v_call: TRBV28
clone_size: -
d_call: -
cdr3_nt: TGTGCCAGCAGTTTACTCAGGACAGACTACTATGGCTACACCTTC
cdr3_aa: CASSLLRTDYYGYTF

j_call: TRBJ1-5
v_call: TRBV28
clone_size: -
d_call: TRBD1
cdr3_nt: TGTGCCACCTCGCAATTCGGACAGGGACCAGCTCAGCCCCAGCATTTT
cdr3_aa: CATSQFGQGPAQPQHF

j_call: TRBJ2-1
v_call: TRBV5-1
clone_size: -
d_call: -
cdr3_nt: TGCGCCAGCAGCTTGGATCCAGCGAACAATGAGCAGTTCTTC
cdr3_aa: CASSLDPANNEQFF

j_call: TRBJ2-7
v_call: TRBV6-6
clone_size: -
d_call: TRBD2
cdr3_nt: TGTGCCAGCACCTTAACGCTAGCGGGAGGGCCGGACGAGCAGTACTTC
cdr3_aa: CASTLTLAGGPDEQYF

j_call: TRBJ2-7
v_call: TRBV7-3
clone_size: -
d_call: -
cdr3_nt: TGTGCCAGCAGCTCTCGAGCCCGGGAGTTCGACGAGCAGTACTTC
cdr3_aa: CASSSRAREFDEQYF

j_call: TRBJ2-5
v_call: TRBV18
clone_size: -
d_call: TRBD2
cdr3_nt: TGTGCCAGCTCACCTCCCGGGGGACTAGCGGGAAAAGAGACCCAGTACTTC
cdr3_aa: CASSPPGGLAGKETQYF

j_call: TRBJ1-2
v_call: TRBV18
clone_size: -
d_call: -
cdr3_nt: TGTGCCAGCTCACCTTTCAGGGAAGAATATGGCTACACCTTC
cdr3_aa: CASSPFREEYGYTF

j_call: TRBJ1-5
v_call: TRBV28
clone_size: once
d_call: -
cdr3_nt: TGTGCCAGCAGTTTCTCTCTCGCTTACAGGAAGGATCAGCCCCAGCATTTT
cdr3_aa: CASSFSLAYRKDQPQHF

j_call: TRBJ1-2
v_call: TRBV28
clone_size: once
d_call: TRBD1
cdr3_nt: TGTGCCAGCAGACCCGACAGGGCCCAATACTATGGCTACACCTTC
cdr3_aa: CASRPDRAQYYGYTF

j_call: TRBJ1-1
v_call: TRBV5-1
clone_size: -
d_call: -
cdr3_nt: TGCGCCAGCAGCTCAACACCGGACTCCCAGACGAACACTGAAGCTTTCTTT
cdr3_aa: CASSSTPDSQTNTEAFF

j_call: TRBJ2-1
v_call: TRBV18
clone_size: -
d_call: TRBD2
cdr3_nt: TGTGCCAGCTCACCAGTGGGACTAGCGGGAGCCAATGAGCAGTTCTTC
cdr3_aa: CASSPVGLAGANEQFF

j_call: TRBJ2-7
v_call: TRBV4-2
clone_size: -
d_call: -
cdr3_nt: TGTGCCAGCAGCCAAAATAGGGGGGGCTCCTACGAGCAGTACTTC
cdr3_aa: CASSQNRGGSYEQYF

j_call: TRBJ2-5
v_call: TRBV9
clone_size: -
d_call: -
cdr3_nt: TGTGCCAGCAGCCCTGGGGACGCTCTGGGGGGAGAGACCCAGTACTTC
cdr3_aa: CASSPGDALGGETQYF

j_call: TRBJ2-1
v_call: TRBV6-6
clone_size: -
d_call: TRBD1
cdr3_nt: TGTGCCAGCAGAAGGGGACAGCTGTCCTACAATGAGCAGTTCTTC
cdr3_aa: CASRRGQLSYNEQFF

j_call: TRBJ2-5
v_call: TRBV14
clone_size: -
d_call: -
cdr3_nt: TGTGCCAGCAGCCAAGATCTCGGCAGGGGAGAGACCCAGTACTTC
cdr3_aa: CASSQDLGRGETQYF

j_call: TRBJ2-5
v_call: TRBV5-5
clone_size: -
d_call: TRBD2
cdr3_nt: TGTGCCAGCAGCTTAGCGGGAACTGAAGAGACCCAGTACTTC
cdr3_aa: CASSLAGTEETQYF

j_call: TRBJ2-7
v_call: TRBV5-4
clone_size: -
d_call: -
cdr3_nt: TGTGCCAGCAGCACCAAGACAGGTAGCTCCTACGAGCAGTACTTC
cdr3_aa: CASSTKTGSSYEQYF

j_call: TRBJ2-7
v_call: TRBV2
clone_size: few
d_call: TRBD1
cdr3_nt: TGTGCCAGCATTTGGGACAGGGGGGCCTACGAGCAGTACTTC
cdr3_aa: CASIWDRGAYEQYF

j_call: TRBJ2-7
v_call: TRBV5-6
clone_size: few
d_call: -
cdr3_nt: TGTGCCAGCAGCTTGAGCGGAAGGGAGCAGTACTTC
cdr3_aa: CASSLSGREQYF